These 5 T cell receptor beta chains were all obtained from the same sample, sequenced in a study of Graves' ophthalmopathy and Graves' hyperthyroidism. TCR beta CDR3 amplification used RNA transcripts. The library came from an HTBI-primed first-round RT-PCR and a second-round multiplex PCR. A single record per CDR3 protein comes from TCRdb applying MiXCR to the multiplex PCR reads. The table has approximately 700,000 distinct CDR3 sequences, about two fifths seen once. Sequencing was done on a sample of peripheral blood. The receptor source for this set is an adult man with Graves' ophthalmopathy.

The V gene is TRBV10-3, the J gene TRBJ1-5, with D hard to call. V was pared by 6 bases and J by 0 bases, with 12 bases between. The CDR3 runs 15 residues. Germline values: CDR1 ENHRY, CDR2 SYGVKD. In DNA, the CDR3 is TGTGCCATCAGCGATCGGCCCCATAGCAATCAGCCCCAGCATTTT. Residues: CAISDRPHSNQPQHF.

The V call is TRBV29-1, the J call TRBJ1-1, with 7 bases lining up with TRBD1. V gave up 7 bases and J gave up 11 bases; unmatched junction bases: 4. Per the germline V gene, CDR1 is SQVTM and CDR2 is ANQGSEA. CDR3 length: 9 amino acids. In nucleotides, the CDR3 is TGCAGCGCCGCGACAGGGGCTTTCTTT. Translation: CSAATGAFF.

The sample holds a few counts of this clonotype. J is TRBJ1-1 and V is TRBV3-1; D ambiguous. The CDR3 is made up of 14 amino acids. The ends were cut back, 2 bases at V and 4 bases at J, with 11 bases in the middle. The germline V gene encodes CDR1 LGHDT and CDR2 YNNKEL (reference sequence). CDR3 sequence: CASSQSRKGTEAFF. Written as DNA, the CDR3 is TGTGCCAGCAGCCAATCGCGAAAAGGCACTGAAGCTTTCTTT.

This clonotype has at least ten counts. The chain has TRBV7-9 and TRBJ2-7; no firm D call. This CDR3 is built from 14 residues. From germline, CDR1 is SEHNR and CDR2 FQNEAQ (reference sequence). V dropped 5 bases and J dropped 2 bases, with 13 bases sitting between them. CDR3 region: CASSLFESTYEQYF. The CDR3 coding sequence is TGTGCCAGCAGCCTATTCGAATCCACCTACGAGCAGTACTTC.

This chain joins TRBV7-9 and TRBJ2-5; D is unresolved. Trimming removed 8 bases from V and 5 bases from J, with 18 bases in between. CDR3 size: 14 residues. CDR1 is SEHNR, CDR2 FQNEAQ, per germline (reference sequence). CDR3 sequence (DNA): TGTGCCAGCTCACCACCGGCCGTTACGGAGACCCAGTACTTC. This encodes CASSPPAVTETQYF.